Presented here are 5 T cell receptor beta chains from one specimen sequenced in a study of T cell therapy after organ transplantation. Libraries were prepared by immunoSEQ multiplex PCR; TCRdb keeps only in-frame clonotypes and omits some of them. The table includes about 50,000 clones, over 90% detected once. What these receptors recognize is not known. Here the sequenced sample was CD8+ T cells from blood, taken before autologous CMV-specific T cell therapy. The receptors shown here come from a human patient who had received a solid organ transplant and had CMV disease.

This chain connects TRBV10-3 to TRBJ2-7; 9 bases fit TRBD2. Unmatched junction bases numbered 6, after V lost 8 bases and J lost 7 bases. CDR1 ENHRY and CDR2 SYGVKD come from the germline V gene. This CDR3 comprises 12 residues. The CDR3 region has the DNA TGTGCCATCCCGGGACTAGCAGGAGAGCAGTACTTC. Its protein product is CAIPGLAGEQYF.

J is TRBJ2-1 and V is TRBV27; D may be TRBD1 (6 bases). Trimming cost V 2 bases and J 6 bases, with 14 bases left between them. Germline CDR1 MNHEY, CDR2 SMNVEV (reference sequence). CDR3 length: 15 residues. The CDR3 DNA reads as TGTGCCAGCAGTTTAGTGGGGGCCTACCTCAATGAGCAGTTCTTC. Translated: CASSLVGAYLNEQFF.

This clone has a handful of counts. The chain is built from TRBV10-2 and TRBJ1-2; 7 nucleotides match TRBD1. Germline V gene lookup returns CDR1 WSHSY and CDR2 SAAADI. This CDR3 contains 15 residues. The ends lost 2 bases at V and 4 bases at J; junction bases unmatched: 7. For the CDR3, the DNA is TGCGCCAGCAGTGAGACAGGGGAGGGTGTCTATGGCTACACCTTC. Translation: CASSETGEGVYGYTF.

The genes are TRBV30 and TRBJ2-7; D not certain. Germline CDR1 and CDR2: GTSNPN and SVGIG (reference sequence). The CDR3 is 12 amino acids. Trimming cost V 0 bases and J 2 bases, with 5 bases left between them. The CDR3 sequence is CAWSVAPYEQYF. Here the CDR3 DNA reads TGTGCCTGGAGTGTCGCCCCCTACGAGCAGTACTTC.

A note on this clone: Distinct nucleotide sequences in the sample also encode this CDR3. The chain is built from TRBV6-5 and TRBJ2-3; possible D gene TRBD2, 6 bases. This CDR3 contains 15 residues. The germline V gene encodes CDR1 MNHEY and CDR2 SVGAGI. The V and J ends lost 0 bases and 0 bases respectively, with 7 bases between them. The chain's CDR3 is CASSYSGGSTDTQYF. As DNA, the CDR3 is TGTGCCAGCAGTTACTCCGGGGGTAGCACAGATACGCAGTATTTT.